The rows below give T cell receptor beta chains drawn from one sample of a study of cytomegalovirus exposure and HLA in healthy donors. This table comes from immunoSEQ multiplex PCR, and its TCRdb copy is limited to in-frame clones, with some not included. In the table there are 130,000 to 150,000 clones, around 77% of which are singletons. Sequencing input: PBMCs. Every receptor here comes from a man under 40 in good health and CMV-seronegative. The CDR3 runs from the conserved cysteine through the conserved F or W. A D gene is named only where the DNA matches it firmly. Clone size is not always given. Where it is, it says once, few, many or a class for expanded clones.

D gene: -; J gene: TRBJ1-1; clone size: -; V gene: TRBV6-5; CDR3 DNA: TGTGCCAGCAGCACTCGCCTCGGGACTGAAGCTTTCTTT; CDR3 protein: CASSTRLGTEAFF
D gene: -; J gene: TRBJ1-4; clone size: -; V gene: TRBV7-9; CDR3 DNA: TGTGCCAGCAGTTATCCCGGGGAAACAACTAATGAAAAACTGTTTTTT; CDR3 protein: CASSYPGETTNEKLFF
D gene: TRBD2; J gene: TRBJ2-7; clone size: -; V gene: TRBV7-9; CDR3 DNA: TGTGCCAGCAGCTGGGGCGGGGGGCCCGCCGAGCAGTACTTC; CDR3 protein: CASSWGGGPAEQYF
D gene: TRBD1; J gene: TRBJ1-1; clone size: -; V gene: TRBV28; CDR3 DNA: TGTGCCAGCAGCCGCAGACAGGGGGTGTACACTGAAGCTTTCTTT; CDR3 protein: CASSRRQGVYTEAFF
D gene: -; J gene: TRBJ1-5; clone size: -; V gene: TRBV5-6; CDR3 DNA: TGTGCCAGCAGCTTCGGAGGGTCTCAGCCCCAGCATTTT; CDR3 protein: CASSFGGSQPQHF
D gene: -; J gene: TRBJ2-1; clone size: -; V gene: TRBV5-1; CDR3 DNA: TGCGCCAGCAGCTTGGATGCGGGGAGCTCCTACAATGAGCAGTTCTTC; CDR3 protein: CASSLDAGSSYNEQFF
D gene: -; J gene: TRBJ1-3; clone size: -; V gene: TRBV7-9; CDR3 DNA: TGTTCCAGCAGCTCTTTGACTGAGAACTCTGGAAACACCATATATTTT; CDR3 protein: CSSSSLTENSGNTIYF
D gene: -; J gene: TRBJ2-7; clone size: -; V gene: TRBV7-9; CDR3 DNA: TGTGCCAGCAGCTTAGCGGGGGCGAGATCCTACGAGCAGTACTTC; CDR3 protein: CASSLAGARSYEQYF
D gene: TRBD1; J gene: TRBJ1-5; clone size: -; V gene: TRBV19; CDR3 DNA: TGTGCCAGTAGTATAGATGGGACAGTTAATCAGCCCCAGAATTTT; CDR3 protein: CASSIDGTVNQPQNF
D gene: -; J gene: TRBJ1-2; clone size: -; V gene: TRBV6-5; CDR3 DNA: TGTGCCAGCAGCTCCGCGGGGACTAACTATGGCTACACCTTC; CDR3 protein: CASSSAGTNYGYTF
D gene: -; J gene: TRBJ2-7; clone size: few; V gene: TRBV7-9; CDR3 DNA: TGTGCCAGCAGCTTAGGTGCGGGGCCCGACGACGAGCAGTACTTC; CDR3 protein: CASSLGAGPDDEQYF
D gene: TRBD1; J gene: TRBJ1-5; clone size: -; V gene: TRBV18; CDR3 DNA: TGTGCCAGCTCACCGGAGTACAGGGGAAGAGGTCAGCCCCAGCATTTT; CDR3 protein: CASSPEYRGRGQPQHF
D gene: -; J gene: TRBJ1-2; clone size: -; V gene: TRBV28; CDR3 DNA: TGTGCCAGCAGTTTAGATTGGACAAGCGGCTACACCTTC; CDR3 protein: CASSLDWTSGYTF
D gene: -; J gene: TRBJ2-3; clone size: once; V gene: TRBV5-1; CDR3 DNA: TGCGCCAGCAGCTTGTTAGGCGGGGGCACAGATACGCAGTATTTT; CDR3 protein: CASSLLGGGTDTQYF
D gene: -; J gene: TRBJ1-2; clone size: once; V gene: TRBV29-1; CDR3 DNA: TGCAGCGTTGGGGGGGGCTACGTGGATGGCTACACCTTC; CDR3 protein: CSVGGGYVDGYTF
D gene: -; J gene: TRBJ1-2; clone size: -; V gene: TRBV6-5; CDR3 DNA: TGTGCCAGCAGTTACTCGAGGGCGGGGGCGAGTTATGGCTACACCTTC; CDR3 protein: CASSYSRAGASYGYTF
D gene: -; J gene: TRBJ2-3; clone size: -; V gene: TRBV10-3; CDR3 DNA: TGTGCCATCAGTGAGGCGGGGATGAAAAGCACAGATACGCAGTATTTT; CDR3 protein: CAISEAGMKSTDTQYF
D gene: TRBD1; J gene: TRBJ1-1; clone size: -; V gene: TRBV28; CDR3 DNA: TGTGCCAGCAGCCAGAAGGACAGGAGGGCTTTCTTT; CDR3 protein: CASSQKDRRAFF
D gene: TRBD1; J gene: TRBJ1-2; clone size: -; V gene: TRBV10-3; CDR3 DNA: TGTGCCATCAGTGGGGGGACAGTCTATGGCTACCCCTTC; CDR3 protein: CAISGGTVYGYPF
D gene: TRBD2; J gene: TRBJ2-1; clone size: -; V gene: TRBV5-1; CDR3 DNA: TGCGCCAGCAGCTACTCTAGCGGCCAAAATGAGCAGTTCTTC; CDR3 protein: CASSYSSGQNEQFF
D gene: TRBD2; J gene: TRBJ2-4; clone size: -; V gene: TRBV28; CDR3 DNA: TGTGCCAGCAGTTCGCCACTAGCGGGTGGGTCCCCGGACATTCAGTACTTC; CDR3 protein: CASSSPLAGGSPDIQYF
D gene: TRBD1; J gene: TRBJ2-1; clone size: -; V gene: TRBV5-4; CDR3 DNA: TGTGCCAGCAGCTCCGGGACAGAGACCTCCTACAATGAGCAGTTCTTC; CDR3 protein: CASSSGTETSYNEQFF
D gene: -; J gene: TRBJ1-1; clone size: few; V gene: TRBV12-1; CDR3 DNA: TGTGCCAGCAGTAAAGGACAGTTCACTGAAGCTTTCTTT; CDR3 protein: CASSKGQFTEAFF
D gene: -; J gene: TRBJ2-7; clone size: -; V gene: TRBV15; CDR3 DNA: TGTGCCACCAGCAGAGATGGTCAGGGCTCCTACGAGCAGTACTTC; CDR3 protein: CATSRDGQGSYEQYF